Below, one TCR beta chain is given with its context. What antigen it recognizes has not been identified. No much larger clone exists at a distance of one base, and base qualities are not known. This specimen belongs to a study of OX40 agonist ivuxolimab in advanced cancers. General notes on the study: Ivuxolimab was a fully human IgG2 agonistic monoclonal antibody targeting the costimulatory receptor OX40 (CD134). Intravenous ivuxolimab was administered to patients every 2 weeks at six dose levels: 0.01, 0.1, 0.3, 1.5, 3 and 10 mg/kg. Of the approximately 53 patients in dose escalation, about 19 had hepatocellular carcinoma, about 15 had melanoma, 9 had renal cell carcinoma and 9 had head and neck cancer. A male proportion of 82.7% and a mean age of about 60 years, ranging from roughly 23 to 79, were recorded for the dose-escalation cohort. Prior anti-PD-1, anti-PD-L1 or anti-CTLA-4 therapy was permitted, and checkpoint inhibitors had been received by 30% to 40% of dose-escalation patients. Partial responses occurred in three dose-escalation patients: two with cutaneous melanoma and one with hepatocellular carcinoma. Peripheral TCRbeta sequencing was intended to test whether TCR sequence diversity was altered and clonal T-cell expansion was caused by ivuxolimab. The paper reports the monotherapy dose-escalation portion (N of about 50 patients) of the phase I ivuxolimab trial. Summary of the overall study and its limitations: In the 0.1-3.0 mg/kg groups, partial responders had among the lowest normalized peripheral clonal expansion, particularly in CD8+ T cells. The antigen specificity of the peripheral T cells that underwent clonal expansion was not determined. Clonal expansion of both CD4+ and CD8+ blood T cells was observed from baseline to week 6 at doses 0.1 to 3.0 mg/kg. Low levels of normalized T-cell clonal expansion were also seen in some patients who did not respond. After ivuxolimab, more expanded clones were found on average in CD8+ T cells than in CD4+ T cells.

V has 4 bases trimmed and J has 1 base trimmed; junction bases matching no gene number 3. CDR1 SGHNT and CDR2 YYREEE are derived from the germline V gene (reference sequence). Spanning cysteine to phenylalanine, the CDR3 consists of 14 amino acids. The only DNA kept is the CDR3, 42 bases in frame from the first base. To sequence the TCRbeta CDR3 region, genomic DNA was isolated from the sorted cells. The immunoSEQ Assay was used for sequencing of TCRbeta CDR3 regions. Imported from immuneACCESS, the table was reduced by TCRdb to in-frame sequences with V and J called. These copies leave out some clones; in studies compared against another copy, an unresolved V gene accounts for under half, and the cause of the remainder is not known. A total of 60,000 to 70,000 clones appear in this sample, over 75% of them only once. The ten largest clones capture roughly 5% of the sample. Patients with autoimmune disease history or receiving systemic immunosuppression were excluded from the trial. Peripheral blood for TCR sequencing was collected from all dose cohorts at baseline, on cycle 4 day 1, and on cycle 7 day 1. Samples came from an open-label, multicenter, first-in-human phase I dose-escalation trial of ivuxolimab. The trial enrolled adults with locally advanced or metastatic head and neck squamous cell, hepatocellular, melanoma or renal cell carcinoma. Before TCR sequencing, CD4+ T cells and CD8+ T cells were sorted from peripheral blood as separate populations.

The sequence joins TRBV5-4 to TRBJ2-3, with 7 bases matching TRBD1. This TCR derives from an adult with an advanced solid tumor such as melanoma, head and neck, liver or kidney cancer. The sample was CD4+ or CD8+ T cells sorted from blood, taken in a trial of the OX40 agonist ivuxolimab. The DNA reads as follows: TGTGCCAGCAGCGATACAGGGGGCACAGATACGCAGTATTTT. Translated, it reads CASSDTGGTDTQYF.